This TCR beta chain was observed in a study of T cells in Graves' hyperthyroidism and ophthalmopathy. Study-wide results and caveats: Among clonotypes expanded in thyroid above 0.001, most were also found in blood. Model predictions of ophthalmopathy came a median approximately 6.8 months before onset.

RNA transcripts were the template for amplifying TCR beta CDR3 regions. When the TCR CDR3 underwent first-round RT-PCR, the HTBI primer set was used. TCRdb processed the multiplex PCR reads anew with MiXCR; each CDR3 protein has one entry. The table includes fewer than 650,000 distinct CDR3 sequences, approximately 14% detected once. This clonotype showed up many times. The target antigen is unknown. This CDR3 has 12 amino acids. The V and J ends lost 7 bases and 2 bases respectively, with 7 bases between them. These patients, aged 18 to 65, had recently diagnosed hyperthyroidism lasting under 2 months. Diagnoses were established using clinical symptoms, serum thyroxine and TRAb, thyroid ultrasound and orbital computed tomography.

The sequenced sample consisted of blood. This rearrangement joins TRBV12-3 or TRBV12-4 to TRBJ2-3; D is undetermined. This TCR was sampled from a woman aged 25-40 years with Graves' hyperthyroidism that later progressed to Graves' ophthalmopathy. The CDR3 reads CASKITTDTQYF. CDR3 sequence (DNA): TGTGCCAGCAAAATCACCACAGATACGCAGTATTTT.